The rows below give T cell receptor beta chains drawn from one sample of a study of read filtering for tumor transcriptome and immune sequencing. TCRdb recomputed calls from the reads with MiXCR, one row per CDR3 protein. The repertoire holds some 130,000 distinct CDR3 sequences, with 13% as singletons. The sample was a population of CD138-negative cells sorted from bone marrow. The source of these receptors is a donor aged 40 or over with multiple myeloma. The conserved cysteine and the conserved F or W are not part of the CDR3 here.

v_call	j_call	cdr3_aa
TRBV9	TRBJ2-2	ASSPGLAGDGGELF
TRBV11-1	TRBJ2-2	AISLQGVGELF
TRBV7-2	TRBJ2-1	ASSLSGTSGREQF
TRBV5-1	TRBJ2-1	ASSLQGYGGNEQF
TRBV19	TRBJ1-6	ASSIVDRIGSPLH
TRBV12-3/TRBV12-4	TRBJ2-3	ASSTSSVGTQY
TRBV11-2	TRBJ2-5	ASSLDRGPQETQY
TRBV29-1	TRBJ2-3	SVEFSGSAQY
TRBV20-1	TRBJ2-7	SATGQPNSYEQY
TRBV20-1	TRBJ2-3	SASSLAGPRTDTQY
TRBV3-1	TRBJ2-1	ASSQDRVAWF
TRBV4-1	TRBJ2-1	ASSQEFSPTGKQF
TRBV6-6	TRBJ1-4	ASSSGTGGFANEKLF
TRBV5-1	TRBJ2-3	ASSLGFVSETDTQY
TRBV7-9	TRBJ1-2	ASSLMGSLPYGYT
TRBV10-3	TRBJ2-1	AIRDRVNEQF
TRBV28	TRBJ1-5	ASSPGGTGTVSQPQH
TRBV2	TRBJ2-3	ASSGGRFRTDTQY
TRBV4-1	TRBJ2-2	ASSRFQGGNTGELF
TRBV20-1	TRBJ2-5	SAIAGVETQY
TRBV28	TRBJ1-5	ASSLSRGTGGSNQPQH
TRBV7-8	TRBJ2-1	ASSLQTSSYNEQF
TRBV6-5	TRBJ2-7	ASSYSIGDLYEQY
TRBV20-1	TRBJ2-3	SAREQHTQY
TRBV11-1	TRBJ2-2	ASSLTGRNTGELF
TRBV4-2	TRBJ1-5	ASSQGERTGRSNQPQH
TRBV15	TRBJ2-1	ATSLTLRLLHNEQF
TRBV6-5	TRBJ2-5	ASRGLQETQY
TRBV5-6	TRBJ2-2	ASSFHVRLANTGELF
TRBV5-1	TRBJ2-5	ASSETGEGETQY
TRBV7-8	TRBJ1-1	ASSPPGSMNTEAF
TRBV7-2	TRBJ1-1	ASSAFRGFNTEAF
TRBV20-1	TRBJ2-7	SASRDSSYEQY
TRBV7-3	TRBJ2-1	ASSLAPGAPNEQF
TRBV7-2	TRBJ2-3	ASSRLAGGQNTQY
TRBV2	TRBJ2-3	ASRPPGLGKSGTQY
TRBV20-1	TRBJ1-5	SANDRVGNQPQH
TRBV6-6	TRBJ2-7	ASRPLRQTYEQY
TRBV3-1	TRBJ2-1	ASCQDPRVTFQF
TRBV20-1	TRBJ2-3	SAAVSSGGSSTDTQY